Following are 11 T cell receptor beta chains from one sample sequenced in a study of cytomegalovirus exposure and HLA in healthy donors. The PCR employed 60 Vbeta primers together with 13 Jbeta primers. Profiling relied on immunoSEQ multiplex PCR, and the TCRdb table lists in-frame clones only, not all of them. The table lists 90,000 to 120,000 clones, around 73% of them singletons, with 7.8% in the top ten. The sequencing input was PBMCs. These TCRs come from a man in his thirties or forties in good health and CMV-seronegative.

The chain links TRBV5-4 to TRBJ2-2; tentatively, D is TRBD1 (6 bases). The V gene's germline CDR1 is SGHNT and CDR2 YYREEE (reference sequence). The length of the CDR3 is 15 residues. V was pared by 4 bases and J by 2 bases, with 12 bases between. The CDR3 sequence: CASSHRAENTGELFF. CDR3 coding DNA: TGTGCCAGCAGCCACAGGGCTGAAAACACCGGGGAGCTGTTTTTT.

V gene TRBV6-1 combines with J gene TRBJ1-5, with 7 bases aligning to TRBD1. The CDR3 is 14 residues long. V trimming: 5 bases; J trimming: 5 bases; junction bases outside the gene matches: 6. Per the germline V gene, CDR1 is MNHNS and CDR2 is SASEGT. CDR3 sequence (DNA): TGTGCCAGCAGTCCCACAGGGGTTGATCAGCCCCAGCATTTT. Its translation is CASSPTGVDQPQHF.

This clone was seen more than once but under ten times. The J gene is TRBJ2-2, the V gene TRBV19; no clear D. The CDR3 extends over 14 amino acids. Germline CDR1 is LNHDA and CDR2 is SQIVND (reference sequence). Trimming shortened V by 5 bases and J by 7 bases, and 14 bases separated the two germline ends. The DNA for the CDR3 is TGTGCCAGTAGTGGTGGGCAGTTGATCGGGGAGCTGTTTTTT. Translating gives CASSGGQLIGELFF.

The J gene is TRBJ2-7, the V gene TRBV7-9; 7 positions match TRBD2. The CDR3 loop spans 16 amino acids. The ends lost 0 bases at V and 4 bases at J; junction bases unmatched: 9. Germline CDR1 reads SEHNR; CDR2 reads FQNEAQ (reference sequence). In DNA form, the CDR3 reads TGTGCCAGCAGCTTAGCGACTGGGCTAGCGGTTTACGAGCAGTACTTC. This translates into CASSLATGLAVYEQYF.

The genes are TRBV6-1 and TRBJ1-4; D remains ambiguous. Germline CDR1 and CDR2: MNHNS and SASEGT. Trimming removed 2 bases at V and 7 bases at J, with 8 bases between. CDR3 length equals 13 residues. The CDR3 nucleotides read TGTGCCAGCAGTGAAAGCAGGTCTGAAAAACTGTTTTTT. It specifies CASSESRSEKLFF.

The chain employs TRBV6-1 and TRBJ2-7; D gene ambiguous. Trimming took off 3 bases at V and 1 base at J, with 10 bases between the two ends. The germline CDR1 and CDR2 sequences are MNHNS and SASEGT. The CDR3 runs 14 residues. DNA for the CDR3: TGTGCCAGCAGTGACCCGCAGGTTTCCTACGAGCAGTACTTC. Translating it yields CASSDPQVSYEQYF.

The chain joins TRBV18 to TRBJ1-5; D is unclear. The germline V gene has CDR1 KGHSH and CDR2 LQKENI. The CDR3 spans 14 residues. The V end lost 5 bases, the J end lost 0 bases, and 8 bases lay between the germline ends. Written as DNA, the CDR3 is TGTGCCAGCTCAAGAGACTATAGCAATCAGCCCCAGCATTTT. Translated, it gives CASSRDYSNQPQHF. Variable domain in full (rest from reference TRBV18 and TRBJ1-5): NAGVMQNPRHLVRRRGQEARLRCSPMKGHSHVYWYRQLPEEGLKFMVYLQKENIIDESGMPKERFSAEFPKEGPSILRIQQVVRGDSAAYFCASSRDYSNQPQHFGDGTRLSIL.

This chain uses TRBV4-1 with TRBJ2-2; D gene uncertain. The CDR3 runs to 13 residues. Trimming removed 0 bases from V and 5 bases from J, with 4 bases in between. Germline V CDR1 and CDR2: MGHRA, YSYEKL. CDR3 protein: CASSQERTGELFF. The CDR3 nucleotides are TGCGCCAGCAGCCAAGAGCGTACCGGGGAGCTGTTTTTT.

This rearrangement joins TRBV5-6 to TRBJ2-7, with D perhaps matching TRBD1 (6 bases). In germline, CDR1 is SGHDT, CDR2 YYEEEE. This CDR3 is 17 amino acids long. The V end was cut by 0 bases, the J end by 2 bases, with 18 bases between. For the CDR3, the DNA is TGTGCCAGCAGCTTGGCCAGGGGAGACAGGACCCCCTACGAGCAGTACTTC. Encoded protein: CASSLARGDRTPYEQYF.

The genes are TRBV2 and TRBJ1-1; weak D call: TRBD1 (6 bases). The CDR3 length is 12 residues. V was trimmed by 1 base and J by 10 bases, leaving 10 bases between them. Germline CDR1 and CDR2: SNHLY and FYNNEI. CDR3 sequence: CASSEEGGVAFF. CDR3 bases: TGTGCCAGCAGTGAAGAAGGGGGGGTAGCTTTCTTT.

This rearrangement joins TRBV27 to TRBJ1-2, with TRBD1 matching over 7 bases. V lost 6 bases to trimming and J lost 4 bases; unmatched junction nucleotides: 8. Per germline, CDR1 MNHEY and CDR2 SMNVEV (reference sequence). The CDR3 has 14 residues. The CDR3 sequence is CASRATGAVYGYTF. The CDR3 DNA reads as TGTGCCAGCAGGGCAACAGGGGCGGTCTATGGCTACACCTTC.